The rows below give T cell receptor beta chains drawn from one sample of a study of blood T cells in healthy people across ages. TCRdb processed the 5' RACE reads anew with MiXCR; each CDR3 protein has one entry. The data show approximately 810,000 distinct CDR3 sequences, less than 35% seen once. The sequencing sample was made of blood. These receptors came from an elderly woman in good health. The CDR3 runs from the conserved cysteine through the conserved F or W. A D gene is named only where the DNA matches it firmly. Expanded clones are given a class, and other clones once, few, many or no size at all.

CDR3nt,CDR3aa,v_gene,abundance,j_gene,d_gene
TGTGCCAGCAGCCCCCGGGGGCCCTCTGCGTCCACTGAAGCTTTCTTT,CASSPRGPSASTEAFF,TRBV7-6,many,TRBJ1-1,.
TGTGCCAGCAGTTATGTCGTGATTGGGGCTAATGAAAAACTGTTTTTT,CASSYVVIGANEKLFF,TRBV6-6,.,TRBJ1-4,.
TGTGCCCTTAGTCAGATGACCTCCTACGAGCAGTACTTC,CALSQMTSYEQYF,TRBV6-8,.,TRBJ2-7,.
TGCGCCACCTCTATGACGGGTTACACCAGGGAGCTGTTTTTT,CATSMTGYTRELFF,TRBV4-3,.,TRBJ2-2,.
TGCGCCAGCAGCGTCCTTGAGGGGACCGGGGAGCTGTTTTTT,CASSVLEGTGELFF,TRBV5-1,many,TRBJ2-2,.
TGTGCCAGCAGCGCAGGGGTCCAGCAGTACTTC,CASSAGVQQYF,TRBV7-2,few,TRBJ2-7,.
TGTGCCAGCAGTTCAAAGGGCAGGGTGCCCTACAATGAGCAGTTCTTC,CASSSKGRVPYNEQFF,TRBV28,few,TRBJ2-1,.
TGTGCCAGCAGTGAATTTCATACAGATACGCAGTATTTT,CASSEFHTDTQYF,TRBV25-1,few,TRBJ2-3,.
TGTGCCAGCAGCCTACTAGGCGGCGGCTCCCAAGAGACCCAGTACTTC,CASSLLGGGSQETQYF,TRBV11-3,.,TRBJ2-5,.
TGTGCCAGCAGTAAACAGGCGATCTATGGCTACACCTTC,CASSKQAIYGYTF,TRBV27,.,TRBJ1-2,.